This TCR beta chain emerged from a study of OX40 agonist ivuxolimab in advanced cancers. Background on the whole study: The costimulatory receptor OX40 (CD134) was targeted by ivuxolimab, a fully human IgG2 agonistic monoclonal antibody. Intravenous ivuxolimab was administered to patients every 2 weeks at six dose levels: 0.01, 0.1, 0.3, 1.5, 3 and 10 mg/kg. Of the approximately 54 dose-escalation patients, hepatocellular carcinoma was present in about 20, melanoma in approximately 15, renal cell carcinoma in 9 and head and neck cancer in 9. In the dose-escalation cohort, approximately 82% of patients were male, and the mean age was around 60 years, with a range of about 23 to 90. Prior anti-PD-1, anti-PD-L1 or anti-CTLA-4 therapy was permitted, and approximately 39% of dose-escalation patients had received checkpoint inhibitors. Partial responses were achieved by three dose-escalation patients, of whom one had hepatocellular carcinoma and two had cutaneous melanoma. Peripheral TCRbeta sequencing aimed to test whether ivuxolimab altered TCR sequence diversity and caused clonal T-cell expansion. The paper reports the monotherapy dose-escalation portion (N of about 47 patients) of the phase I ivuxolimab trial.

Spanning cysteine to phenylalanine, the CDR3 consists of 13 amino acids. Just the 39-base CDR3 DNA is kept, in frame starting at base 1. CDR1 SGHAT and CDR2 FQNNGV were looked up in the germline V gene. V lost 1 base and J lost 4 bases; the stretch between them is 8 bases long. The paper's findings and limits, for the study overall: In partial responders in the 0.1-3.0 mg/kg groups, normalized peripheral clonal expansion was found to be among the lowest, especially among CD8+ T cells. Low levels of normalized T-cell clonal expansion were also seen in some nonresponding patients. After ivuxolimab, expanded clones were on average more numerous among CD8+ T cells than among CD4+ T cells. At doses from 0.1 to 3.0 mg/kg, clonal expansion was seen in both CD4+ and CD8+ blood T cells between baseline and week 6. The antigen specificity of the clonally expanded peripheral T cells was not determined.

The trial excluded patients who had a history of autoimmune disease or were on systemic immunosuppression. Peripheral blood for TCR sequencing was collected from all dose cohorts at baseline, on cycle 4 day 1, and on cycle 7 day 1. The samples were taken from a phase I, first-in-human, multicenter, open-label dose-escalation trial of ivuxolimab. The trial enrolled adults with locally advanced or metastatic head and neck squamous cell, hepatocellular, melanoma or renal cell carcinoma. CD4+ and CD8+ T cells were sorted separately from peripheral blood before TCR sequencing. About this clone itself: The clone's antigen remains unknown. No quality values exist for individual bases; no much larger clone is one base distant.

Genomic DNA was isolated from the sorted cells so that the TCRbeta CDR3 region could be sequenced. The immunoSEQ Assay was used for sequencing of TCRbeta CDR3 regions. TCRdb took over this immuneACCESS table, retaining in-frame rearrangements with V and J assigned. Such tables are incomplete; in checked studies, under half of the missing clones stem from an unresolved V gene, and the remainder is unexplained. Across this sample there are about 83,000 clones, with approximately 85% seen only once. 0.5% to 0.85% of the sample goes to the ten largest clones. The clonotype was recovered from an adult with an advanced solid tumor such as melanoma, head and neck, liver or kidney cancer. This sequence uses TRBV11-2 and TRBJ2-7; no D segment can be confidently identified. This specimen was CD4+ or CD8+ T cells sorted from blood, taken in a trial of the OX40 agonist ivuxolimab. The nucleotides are TGTGCCAGCAGCTTAGGTCTAGAGTACGAGCAGTACTTC. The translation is CASSLGLEYEQYF.